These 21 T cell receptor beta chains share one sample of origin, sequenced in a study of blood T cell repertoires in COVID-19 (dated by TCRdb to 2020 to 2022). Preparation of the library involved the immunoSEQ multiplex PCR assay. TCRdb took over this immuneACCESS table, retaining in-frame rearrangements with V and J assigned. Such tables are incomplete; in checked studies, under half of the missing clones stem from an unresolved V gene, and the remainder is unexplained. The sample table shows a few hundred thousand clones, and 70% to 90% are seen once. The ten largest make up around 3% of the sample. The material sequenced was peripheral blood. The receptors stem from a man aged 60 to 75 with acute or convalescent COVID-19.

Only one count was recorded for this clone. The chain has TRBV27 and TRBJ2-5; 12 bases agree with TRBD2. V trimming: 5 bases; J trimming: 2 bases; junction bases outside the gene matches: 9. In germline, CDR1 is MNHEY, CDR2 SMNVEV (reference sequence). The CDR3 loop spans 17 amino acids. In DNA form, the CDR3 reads TGTGCCAGCAGTCTAAAAGGACTAGCGGGGCCTCAAGAGACCCAGTACTTC. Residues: CASSLKGLAGPQETQYF.

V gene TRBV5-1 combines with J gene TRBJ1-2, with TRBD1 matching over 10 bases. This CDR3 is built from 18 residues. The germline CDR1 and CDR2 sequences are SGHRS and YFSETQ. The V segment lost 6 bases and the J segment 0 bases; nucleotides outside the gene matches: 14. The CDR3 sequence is CASNAAGTGEASNYGYTF. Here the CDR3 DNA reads TGCGCCAGCAACGCGGCCGGGACAGGGGAGGCATCTAACTATGGCTACACCTTC. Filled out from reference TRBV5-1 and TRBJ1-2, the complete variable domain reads KAGVTQTPRYLIKTRGQQVTLSCSPISGHRSVSWYQQTPGQGLQFLFEYFSETQRNKGNFPGRFSGRQFSNSRSEMNVSTLELGDSALYLCASNAAGTGEASNYGYTFGSGTRLTVV.

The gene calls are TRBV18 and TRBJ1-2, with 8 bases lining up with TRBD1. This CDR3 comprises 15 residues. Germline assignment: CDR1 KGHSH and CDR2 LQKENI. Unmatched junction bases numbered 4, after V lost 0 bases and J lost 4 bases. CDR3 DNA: TGTGCCAGCTCACCACCGTCCGGGACAGGCTATGGCTACACCTTC. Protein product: CASSPPSGTGYGYTF.

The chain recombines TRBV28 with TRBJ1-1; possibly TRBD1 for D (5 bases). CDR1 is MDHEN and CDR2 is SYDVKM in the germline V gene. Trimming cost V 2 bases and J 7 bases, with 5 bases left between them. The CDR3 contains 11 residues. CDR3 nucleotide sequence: TGTGCCAGCAGTTTAAGGGGTGAAGCTTTCTTT. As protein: CASSLRGEAFF.

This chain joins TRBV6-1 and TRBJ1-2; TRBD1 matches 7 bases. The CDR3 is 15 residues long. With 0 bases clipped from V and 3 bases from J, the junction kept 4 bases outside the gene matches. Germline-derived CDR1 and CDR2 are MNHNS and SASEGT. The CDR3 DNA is TGTGCCAGCAGTGAAGCGCTCGGACAGGACTATGGCTACACCTTC. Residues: CASSEALGQDYGYTF.

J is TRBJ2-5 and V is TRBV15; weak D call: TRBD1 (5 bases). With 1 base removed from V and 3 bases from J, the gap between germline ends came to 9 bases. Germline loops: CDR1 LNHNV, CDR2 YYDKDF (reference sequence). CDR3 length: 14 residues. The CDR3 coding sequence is TGTGCCACCAGCAGAGGGTCAGGGAAAGAGACCCAGTACTTC. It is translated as CATSRGSGKETQYF.

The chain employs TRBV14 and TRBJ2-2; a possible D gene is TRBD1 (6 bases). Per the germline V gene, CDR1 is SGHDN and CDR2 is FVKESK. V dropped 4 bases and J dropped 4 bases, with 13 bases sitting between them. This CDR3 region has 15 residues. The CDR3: CASSLPGHGTGELFF. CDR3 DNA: TGTGCCAGCAGCCTCCCGGGACACGGCACCGGGGAGCTGTTTTTT.

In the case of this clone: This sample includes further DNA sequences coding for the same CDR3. This CDR3 is CASSLGTGPYEQYF. CDR3 in DNA: TGCGCCAGCAGCCTTGGCACAGGGCCCTACGAGCAGTACTTC. The chain is built from TRBV5-1 and TRBJ2-7; D is perhaps TRBD1 (6 bases). This CDR3 is built from 14 residues. With 4 bases removed from V and 2 bases from J, the gap between germline ends came to 13 bases. Germline CDR1 and CDR2: SGHRS and YFSETQ.

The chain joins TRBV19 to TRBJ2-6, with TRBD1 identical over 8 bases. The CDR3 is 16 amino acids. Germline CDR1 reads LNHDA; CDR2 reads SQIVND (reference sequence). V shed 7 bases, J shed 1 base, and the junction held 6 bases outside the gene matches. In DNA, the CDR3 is TGTGCCAGTATCCGGACAGGGCTATCTGGGGCCAACGTCCTGACTTTC. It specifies CASIRTGLSGANVLTF.

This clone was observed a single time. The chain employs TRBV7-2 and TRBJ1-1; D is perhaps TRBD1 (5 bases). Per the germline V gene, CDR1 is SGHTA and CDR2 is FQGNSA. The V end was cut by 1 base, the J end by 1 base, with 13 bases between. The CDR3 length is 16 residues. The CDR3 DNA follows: TGTGCCAGCAGCTTAGTATCTTCAGGGAAGAACACTGAAGCTTTCTTT. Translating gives CASSLVSSGKNTEAFF.

The chain's CDR3 is CASRRRGGTDTQYF. The CDR3 DNA reads as TGTGCCAGTAGGCGCAGGGGAGGCACAGATACGCAGTATTTT. The chain joins TRBV19 to TRBJ2-3; maybe TRBD1 (6 bases). Germline CDR1 reads LNHDA; CDR2 reads SQIVND (reference sequence). Trimming took 6 bases from V and 1 from J, leaving 11 bases between them. The CDR3 consists of 14 residues.

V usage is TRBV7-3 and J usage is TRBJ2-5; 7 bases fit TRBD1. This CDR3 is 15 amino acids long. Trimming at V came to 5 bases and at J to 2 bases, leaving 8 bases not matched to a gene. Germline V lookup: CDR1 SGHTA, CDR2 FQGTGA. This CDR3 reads CASSRTTGVQETQYF. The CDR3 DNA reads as TGTGCCAGCAGCCGTACAACAGGGGTTCAAGAGACCCAGTACTTC. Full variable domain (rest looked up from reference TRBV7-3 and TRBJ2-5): GAGVSQTPSNKVTEKGKYVELRCDPISGHTALYWYRQSLGQGPEFLIYFQGTGAADDSGLPNDRFFAVRPEGSVSTLKIQRTERGDSAVYLCASSRTTGVQETQYFGPGTRLLVL.

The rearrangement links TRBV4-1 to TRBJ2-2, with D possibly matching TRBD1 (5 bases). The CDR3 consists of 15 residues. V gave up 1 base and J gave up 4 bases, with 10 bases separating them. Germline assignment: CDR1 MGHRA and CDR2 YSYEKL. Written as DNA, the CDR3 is TGCGCCAGCAGCCAAGGGGCAGGGCCCACCGGGGAGCTGTTTTTT. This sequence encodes CASSQGAGPTGELFF.

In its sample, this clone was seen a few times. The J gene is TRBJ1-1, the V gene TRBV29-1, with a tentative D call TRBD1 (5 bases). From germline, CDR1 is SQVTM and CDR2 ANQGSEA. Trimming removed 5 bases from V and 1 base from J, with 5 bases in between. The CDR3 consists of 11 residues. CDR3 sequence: CSVTGNTEAFF. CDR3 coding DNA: TGCAGCGTTACAGGGAACACTGAAGCTTTCTTT.

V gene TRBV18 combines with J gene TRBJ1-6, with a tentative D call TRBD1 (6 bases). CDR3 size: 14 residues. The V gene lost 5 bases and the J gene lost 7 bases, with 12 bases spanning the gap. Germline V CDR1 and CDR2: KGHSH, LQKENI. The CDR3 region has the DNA TGTGCCAGCTCAACACAGGGAGACAATTCACCCCTCCACTTT. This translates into CASSTQGDNSPLHF. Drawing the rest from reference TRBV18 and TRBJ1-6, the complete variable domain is NAGVMQNPRHLVRRRGQEARLRCSPMKGHSHVYWYRQLPEEGLKFMVYLQKENIIDESGMPKERFSAEFPKEGPSILRIQQVVRGDSAAYFCASSTQGDNSPLHFGNGTRLTVT.

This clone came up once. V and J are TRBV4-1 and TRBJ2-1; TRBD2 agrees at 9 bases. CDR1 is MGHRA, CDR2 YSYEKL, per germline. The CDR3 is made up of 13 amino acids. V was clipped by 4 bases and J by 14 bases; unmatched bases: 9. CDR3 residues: CASSRELQREEFF. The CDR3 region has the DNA TGCGCCAGCAGCCGGGAACTCCAGCGGGAGGAGTTCTTC.

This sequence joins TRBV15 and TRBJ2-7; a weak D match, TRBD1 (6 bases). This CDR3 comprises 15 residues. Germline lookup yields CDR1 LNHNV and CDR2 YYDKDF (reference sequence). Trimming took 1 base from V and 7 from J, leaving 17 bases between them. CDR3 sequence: CATSRGETGLGEQYF. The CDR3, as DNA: TGTGCCACCAGCAGAGGAGAGACAGGTCTGGGAGAGCAGTACTTC.

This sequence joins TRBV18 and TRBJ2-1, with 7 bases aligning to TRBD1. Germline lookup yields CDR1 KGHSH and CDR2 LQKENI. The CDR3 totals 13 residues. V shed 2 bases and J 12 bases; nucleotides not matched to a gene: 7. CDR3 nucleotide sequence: TGTGCCAGCTCACCAGGACGGGACAGCTCGCAGTTCTTC. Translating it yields CASSPGRDSSQFF.

The CDR3 protein is CAEGETLANYGYTF. CDR3 nucleotides: TGTGCCGAGGGTGAAACACTAGCTAACTATGGCTACACCTTC. This sequence joins TRBV6-5 and TRBJ1-2; unclear D gene. There are 14 residues in the CDR3. Germline CDR1 MNHEY, CDR2 SVGAGI. The V end lost 11 bases, the J end lost 0 bases, and 16 bases lay between the germline ends.

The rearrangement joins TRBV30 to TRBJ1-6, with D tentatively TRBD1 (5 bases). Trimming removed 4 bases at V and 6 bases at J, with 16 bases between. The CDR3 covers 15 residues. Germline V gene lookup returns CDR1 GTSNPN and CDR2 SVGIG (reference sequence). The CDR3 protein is CAWMERDSRNSPLHF. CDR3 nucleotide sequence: TGTGCCTGGATGGAGCGGGACTCTCGTAATTCACCCCTCCACTTT.

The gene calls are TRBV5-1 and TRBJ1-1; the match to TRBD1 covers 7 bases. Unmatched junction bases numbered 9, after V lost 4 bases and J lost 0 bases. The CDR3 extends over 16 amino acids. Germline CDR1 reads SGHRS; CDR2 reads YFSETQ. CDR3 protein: CASSPGTARMNTEAFF. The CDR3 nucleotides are TGCGCCAGCAGCCCCGGGACAGCTCGTATGAACACTGAAGCTTTCTTT.